Sequencing of this T cell receptor (beta chain) was carried out in a study of blood T cell repertoires in COVID-19 (dated by TCRdb to 2020 to 2022). Regarding the research as a whole: The collaborator samples originated in the United States, Italy and Spain and spanned the acute and convalescent phases of COVID-19. The material from the prospective study consisted of cDNA or gDNA derived from T cells, B-cell-depleted T cells, or PBMCs. Deeply sampled blood TCRbeta repertoires from subjects exposed to, actively infected with, or recovered from COVID-19 were included in the dataset. The repertoires were released in a freely available public database intended as a resource for research on the immune response to SARS-CoV-2. The samples were drawn from two sources: the first 160 participants of the ongoing ImmuneRACE study, and fewer than 1,500 subjects contributed by 6 global collaborators. Nearly every sample came with metadata listing a de-identified subject ID, COVID-19 status, age in years and sex. Where HLA class I and class II types were available, the types were taken from metadata supplied by the sample provider, not from assay-based typing. What the research found in general, with its limitations: Clinical and demographic metadata were provided uncurated, with the amount varying by source and participant.

This clone was detected only once. Its target antigen remains unknown. No clone much larger than this one lies a single base away; base qualities are absent. The CDR3 measures 14 amino acids from cysteine to phenylalanine. Just the 42-base CDR3 DNA is kept, in frame starting at base 1. From the germline V gene (reference sequence), CDR1 is GTSNPN and CDR2 is SVGIG. V is cut by 0 bases and J by 8 bases, and the space between the germline ends is 16 bases. TCRbeta CDR3 regions were amplified from genomic DNA using the immunoSEQ Assay, a bias-controlled multiplex PCR. Concerning the study's data processing: Nucleated cell counts per sample were estimated from amplification of reference gene primers within the assay. To quantify the absolute abundance of each unique TCRbeta CDR3 rearrangement, sequence reads were collapsed and filtered. Productive Simpson clonality was computed per sample as the square root of Simpson's diversity index over productive rearrangements. This immuneACCESS table, as held by TCRdb, lists in-frame sequences with V and J called but not all clones. Of the missing ones, under half trace to an unresolved V gene in checked studies; the others have no known cause. The DNA gave D and trimming, while V, J and clone size come from that table. The sample yields 45,000 to 50,000 clones; roughly nine tenths were counted once. Jointly, the top ten make up 9.2% of the sample.

Whole blood was collected in K2EDTA tubes by collaborating institutions according to the institutions' own protocols. Collaborator samples were shipped for TCRbeta analysis as frozen whole blood, isolated PBMCs, or DNA extracted from either sample type. The chain couples TRBV30 to TRBJ1-2; the D gene is unclear. The sequence was collected from a human donor in a cohort sampled during active COVID-19. Sequenced: peripheral blood. The CDR3 reads CAWSVLVRAGGYTF. The DNA reads TGTGCCTGGAGTGTACTAGTCCGCGCGGGGGGCTACACCTTC. The CDR3, completed at both ends by the reference TRBV30 and TRBJ1-2 genes, gives the full variable domain SQTIHQWPATLVQPVGSPLSLECTVEGTSNPNLYWYRQAAGRGLQLLFYSVGIGQISSEVPQNLSASRPQDRQFILSSKKLLLSDSGFYLCAWSVLVRAGGYTFGSGTRLTVV.